The 14 T cell receptor beta chains below were found in one sample sequenced in a study of control samples from healthy donors and cancer patients. The data were produced by immunoSEQ multiplex PCR, yet TCRdb's version contains in-frame clones alone and is incomplete. The sample contains roughly 120,000 clones, 75% to 90% of which appear only once. Sequencing used PBMCs. These receptors came from a woman in her forties or fifties with colorectal cancer.

The chain has TRBV2 and TRBJ1-1; D unclear. Germline V gene data show CDR1 as SNHLY and CDR2 as FYNNEI. V lost 6 bases, J lost 10 bases, and 21 bases lay in between. The CDR3 sequence is 14 residues long. In DNA, the CDR3 is TGTGCCAGCAGCGACGACACCCGCGGGCCCGGAGCTTTCTTT. Encoded protein: CASSDDTRGPGAFF.

The gene calls are TRBV5-6 and TRBJ2-5; no firm D call. Trimming pared 3 bases from V and 3 bases from J, leaving 12 bases between. This CDR3 is built from 14 residues. Germline CDR1 and CDR2: SGHDT and YYEEEE. CDR3 residues: CASSSNLGKETQYF. Here the CDR3 DNA reads TGTGCCAGCAGCTCTAATTTGGGCAAAGAGACCCAGTACTTC. The whole variable domain, filled in from reference TRBV5-6 and TRBJ2-5, reads DAGVTQSPTHLIKTRGQQVTLRCSPKSGHDTVSWYQQALGQGPQFIFQYYEEEERQRGNFPDRFSGHQFPNYSSELNVNALLLGDSALYLCASSSNLGKETQYFGPGTRLLVL.

The rearrangement uses TRBV5-1 and TRBJ1-1; possibly TRBD1 for D (6 bases). Germline V gene data show CDR1 as SGHRS and CDR2 as YFSETQ. The CDR3 has 16 residues. V shed 0 bases and J shed 5 bases, with 17 bases lying between them. CDR3 nucleotides: TGCGCCAGCAGCTTGGACACCGCTCAGGGGAATACTGAAGCTTTCTTT. Protein sequence: CASSLDTAQGNTEAFF.

In this sample, this clone turned up once. This sequence joins TRBV5-5 and TRBJ2-5; tentatively, D is TRBD1 (6 bases). The CDR3 extends over 15 amino acids. In germline, CDR1 is SGHKS, CDR2 YYEKEE (reference sequence). V lost 0 bases and J 7 bases, leaving 16 bases between the germline ends. Here the CDR3 reads CASSLGGLASGTQYF. The CDR3 DNA sequence: TGTGCCAGCAGCTTGGGGGGGCTGGCCTCAGGGACCCAGTACTTC.

The chain carries TRBV29-1 and TRBJ1-1; D is unclear. The CDR3 runs 13 residues. V lost 6 bases, J lost 1 base, and 12 bases lay in between. Germline assignment: CDR1 SQVTM and CDR2 ANQGSEA. The CDR3 sequence: CSVELSPNTEAFF. CDR3 sequence (DNA): TGCAGCGTGGAGCTATCCCCGAACACTGAAGCTTTCTTT.

This chain uses TRBV5-5 with TRBJ2-1; 9 bases fit TRBD2. Germline loops: CDR1 SGHKS, CDR2 YYEKEE (reference sequence). After removal of 1 base from V and 8 bases from J, the junction contained 10 bases not matched to a gene. The CDR3 has 16 residues. The CDR3 coding sequence is TGTGCCAGCAGCTTGTATCCCCTAGCGGGGTTGGATGAGCAGTTCTTC. It encodes CASSLYPLAGLDEQFF.

The chain couples TRBV27 to TRBJ1-1, with D perhaps matching TRBD1 (6 bases). The CDR3 is 17 amino acids. V lost 8 bases to trimming and J lost 5 bases, with 27 bases between them. Germline V CDR1 and CDR2: MNHEY, SMNVEV (reference sequence). The CDR3 reads CASFPWSGEVSGTEAFF. The CDR3 region has the DNA TGTGCCAGCTTCCCCTGGTCAGGGGAGGTTTCGGGGACTGAAGCTTTCTTT.

CDR3: CASSPGGTGQNTGELFF. CDR3 coding DNA: TGCGCCAGCAGCCCTGGTGGGACAGGGCAGAACACCGGGGAGCTGTTTTTT. The chain is built from TRBV5-1 and TRBJ2-2; 9 bases agree with TRBD1. J lost 1 base, V lost 4 bases, and 8 bases had no gene match. Germline values: CDR1 SGHRS, CDR2 YFSETQ. CDR3 length: 17 residues.

This chain uses TRBV5-6 with TRBJ1-1; TRBD1 matches at 9 bases. The CDR3 covers 14 residues. Germline CDR1 is SGHDT and CDR2 is YYEEEE. V was pared by 3 bases and J by 4 bases, with 4 bases of the junction left unmatched. The CDR3 DNA is TGTGCCAGCAGCTCGGACAGGGGTACCACTGAAGCTTTCTTT. Amino acids: CASSSDRGTTEAFF.

J is TRBJ1-1 and V is TRBV5-4; TRBD1 matches at 10 bases. V lost 1 base, J lost 7 bases, and 1 base stayed unmatched. Germline values: CDR1 SGHNT, CDR2 YYREEE (reference sequence). CDR3 size: 13 residues. The CDR3 DNA reads as TGTGCCAGCAGCTTGTGGACAGGGGGTGAAGCTTTCTTT. Its translation: CASSLWTGGEAFF.

The V and J genes are TRBV5-5 and TRBJ1-6; D unclear. Trimming removed 2 bases from V and 11 bases from J, with 17 bases in between. This CDR3 contains 15 residues. The germline CDR1 and CDR2 sequences are SGHKS and YYEKEE (reference sequence). The CDR3 sequence is CASSFQPQGAAPLHF. In DNA, the CDR3 is TGTGCCAGCAGCTTTCAACCTCAAGGAGCAGCACCCCTCCACTTT.

This chain connects TRBV7-2 to TRBJ1-1, with unresolved D. There are 13 residues in the CDR3. Germline V gene sequence: CDR1 SGHTA, CDR2 FQGNSA. V shed 0 bases and J shed 6 bases, with 8 bases lying between them. The CDR3 DNA sequence: TGTGCCAGCAGCTTAGCTGCCGGACCTGAAGCTTTCTTT. Protein sequence: CASSLAAGPEAFF.

This chain uses TRBV28 with TRBJ1-2, with TRBD1 matching over 8 bases. The germline V gene has CDR1 MDHEN and CDR2 SYDVKM. V dropped 3 bases and J dropped 2; count of bases not matched to a gene: 11. The CDR3 is 17 amino acids. The CDR3 reads CASSLESGQGVNYGYTF. The DNA of the CDR3 is TGTGCCAGCAGTTTGGAATCCGGACAGGGAGTAAACTATGGCTACACCTTC.

The V and J genes are TRBV28 and TRBJ1-4; TRBD1 agrees at 7 bases. The CDR3 totals 15 residues. Per the germline V gene, CDR1 is MDHEN and CDR2 is SYDVKM. The V and J ends lost 6 bases and 3 bases, in that order; junction bases with no gene match: 7. The DNA of the CDR3 is TGTGCCAGCAGATACAGGGGCCCGGCTAATGAAAAACTGTTTTTT. Protein: CASRYRGPANEKLFF.